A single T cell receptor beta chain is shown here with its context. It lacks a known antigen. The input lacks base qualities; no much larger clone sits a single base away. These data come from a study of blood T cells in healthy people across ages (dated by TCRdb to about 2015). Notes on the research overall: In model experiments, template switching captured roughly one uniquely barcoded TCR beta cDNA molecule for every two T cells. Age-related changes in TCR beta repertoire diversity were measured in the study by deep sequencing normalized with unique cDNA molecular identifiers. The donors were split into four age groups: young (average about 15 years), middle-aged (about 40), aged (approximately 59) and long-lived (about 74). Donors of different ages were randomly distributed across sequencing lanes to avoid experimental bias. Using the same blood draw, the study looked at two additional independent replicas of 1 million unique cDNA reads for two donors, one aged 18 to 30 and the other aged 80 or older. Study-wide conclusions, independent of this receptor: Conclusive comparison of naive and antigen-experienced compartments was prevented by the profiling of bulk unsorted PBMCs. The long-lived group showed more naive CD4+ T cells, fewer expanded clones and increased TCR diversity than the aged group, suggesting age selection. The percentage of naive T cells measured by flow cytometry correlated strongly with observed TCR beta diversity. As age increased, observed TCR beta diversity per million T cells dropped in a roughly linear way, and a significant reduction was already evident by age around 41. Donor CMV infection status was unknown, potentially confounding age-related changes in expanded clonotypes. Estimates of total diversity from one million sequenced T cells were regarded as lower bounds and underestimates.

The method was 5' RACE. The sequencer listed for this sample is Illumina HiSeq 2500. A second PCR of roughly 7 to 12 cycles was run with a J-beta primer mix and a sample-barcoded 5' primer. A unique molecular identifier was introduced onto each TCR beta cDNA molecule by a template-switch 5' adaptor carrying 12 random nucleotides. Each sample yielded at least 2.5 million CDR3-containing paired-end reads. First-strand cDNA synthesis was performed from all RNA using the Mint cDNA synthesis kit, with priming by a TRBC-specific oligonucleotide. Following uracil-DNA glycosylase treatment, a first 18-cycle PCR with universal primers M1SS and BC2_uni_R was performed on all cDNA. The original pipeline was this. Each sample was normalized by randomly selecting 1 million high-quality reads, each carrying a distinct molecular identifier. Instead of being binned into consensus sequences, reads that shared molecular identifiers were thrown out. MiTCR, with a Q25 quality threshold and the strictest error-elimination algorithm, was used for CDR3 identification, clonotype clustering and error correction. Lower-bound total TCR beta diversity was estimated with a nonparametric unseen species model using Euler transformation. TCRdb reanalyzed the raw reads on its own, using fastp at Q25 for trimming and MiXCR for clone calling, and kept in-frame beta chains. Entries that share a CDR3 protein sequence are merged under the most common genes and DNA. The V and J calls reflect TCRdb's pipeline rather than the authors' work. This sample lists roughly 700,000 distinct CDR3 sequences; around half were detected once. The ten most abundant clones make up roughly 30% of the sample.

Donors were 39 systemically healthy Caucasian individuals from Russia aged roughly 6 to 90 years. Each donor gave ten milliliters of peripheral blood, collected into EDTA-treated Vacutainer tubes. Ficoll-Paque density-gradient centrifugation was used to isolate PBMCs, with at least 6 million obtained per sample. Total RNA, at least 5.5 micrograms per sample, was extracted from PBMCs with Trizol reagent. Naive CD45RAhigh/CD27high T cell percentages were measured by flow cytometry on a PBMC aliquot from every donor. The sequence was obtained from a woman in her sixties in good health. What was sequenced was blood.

The CDR3 amino acid sequence is: CSVEVGGIAGLTYNEQYF. DNA sequence: TGCAGCGTTGAAGTCGGGGGCATAGCGGGCCTAACCTACAATGAGCAGTACTTC. The rearranged segments are TRBV29-1 and TRBJ2-1; TRBD2 might be the D gene, on 7 matching bases. The DNA end is a closer match to TRBJ2-7, so the J assignment may be wrong. Looking up the germline V gene yields CDR1 SQVTM and CDR2 ANQGSEA. The CDR3 goes from the cysteine to the phenylalanine over 18 residues. Only the CDR3 DNA is retained, 54 bases long and in frame from the first base.